This T cell receptor (beta chain) was identified during a study of T cells after yellow fever vaccination. Study overall: It was SMART-Seq v4 Ultra Low Input that prepared the fractions with low cell numbers. Whole-study findings and limits: The appearance of a small share of clonotypes in both CD4 and CD8 compartments was observed.

V lost 4 bases, J lost 5 bases, and 20 bases lay in between. The CDR3 contains 16 residues. CDR1 is LGHDT and CDR2 is YNNKEL in the germline V gene (reference sequence). TCR cDNA was made by 5'RACE template switching, adding a universal primer site and UMIs. Via MiXCR, TCRdb re-called the 5' RACE reads, giving one row per CDR3 protein. The table includes roughly 74,000 distinct CDR3 sequences, more than 5.5% detected once. This clonotype has just a few counts. Its specificity is unknown. The chain links TRBV3-1 to TRBJ1-1; the D gene is possibly TRBD1 (5 bases). The sample here was CD8+ T cells sorted from PBMCs, taken more than 4 days after the first yellow fever vaccination. This receptor was obtained from a man aged 18 to 29 who received the YFV17D yellow fever vaccine. CDR3 bases: TGTGCCAGCAGCCCGGATGGCGGGGGATCGGGGACTGAAGCTTTCTTT. This gives the protein CASSPDGGGSGTEAFF.